Listed here are 30 T cell receptor beta chains from one sample, sequenced in a study of blood T cell repertoires in COVID-19. This table comes from immunoSEQ multiplex PCR, and its TCRdb copy is limited to in-frame clones, with some not included. Of 55,000 to 70,000 clones listed, more than 75% are singletons. The sequenced sample was peripheral blood. The receptors were gathered from a young woman with acute or convalescent COVID-19.

This clone was detected a few times. The V and J genes are TRBV4-2 and TRBJ1-1; D is uncertain. This CDR3 is 15 amino acids long. Trimming pared 1 base from V and 4 bases from J, leaving 13 bases between. From germline, CDR1 is LGHNA and CDR2 YNFKEQ. DNA for the CDR3: TGTGCCAGCAGCCAAGGTAACACTAGAAGCACTGAAGCTTTCTTT. Residues: CASSQGNTRSTEAFF.

This clone was found a few times. The rearrangement links TRBV2 to TRBJ1-2, with a weak D call TRBD1 (6 bases). The CDR3 loop spans 15 amino acids. V was trimmed by 6 bases and J by 2 bases, leaving 16 bases between them. Germline V gives CDR1 SNHLY, CDR2 FYNNEI. As DNA, the CDR3 is TGTGCCAGCAGAGGAGCCGCGACAGGAAACTATGGCTACACCTTC. The encoded protein is CASRGAATGNYGYTF.

The V gene is TRBV28, the J gene TRBJ1-4; 9 bases agree with TRBD1. V was pared by 4 bases and J by 5 bases, with 5 bases of the junction left unmatched. There are 15 residues in the CDR3. The germline V gene has CDR1 MDHEN and CDR2 SYDVKM. CDR3 region: CASSSTGTGNEKLFF. The DNA of the CDR3 is TGTGCCAGCAGTTCAACCGGGACAGGGAATGAAAAACTGTTTTTT.

The chain employs TRBV10-2 and TRBJ2-7; TRBD2 matches at 8 bases. The ends lost 11 bases at V and 4 bases at J; junction bases unmatched: 7. Germline lookup yields CDR1 WSHSY and CDR2 SAAADI. CDR3 size: 12 residues. The CDR3 sequence: CASGGRYYEQYF. In nucleotides, the CDR3 is TGCGCCTCCGGCGGGAGGTATTACGAGCAGTACTTC.

This clone is a singleton in its sample. The chain links TRBV30 to TRBJ1-3, with no clear D. The V end was cut by 0 bases, the J end by 0 bases, with 12 bases between. In germline, CDR1 is GTSNPN, CDR2 SVGIG (reference sequence). The CDR3 length is 16 residues. The CDR3 DNA reads TGTGCCTGGAGTGTAGGGCTCCGGGACTCTGGAAACACCATATATTTT. Translated, it gives CAWSVGLRDSGNTIYF.

V usage is TRBV27 and J usage is TRBJ2-2; D gene unclear. Looked up from germline, CDR1 is MNHEY and CDR2 is SMNVEV (reference sequence). The CDR3 runs to 15 residues. V dropped 6 bases and J dropped 0 bases, with 11 bases sitting between them. DNA for the CDR3: TGTGCCAGCAGAAATGATGGGCCGAACACCGGGGAGCTGTTTTTT. This translates into CASRNDGPNTGELFF.

In this sample, this clone turned up once. The genes are TRBV19 and TRBJ1-5, with D possibly TRBD1 on 6 matching bases. Looked up from germline, CDR1 is LNHDA and CDR2 is SQIVND (reference sequence). This CDR3 has 16 amino acids. V was pared by 1 base and J by 0 bases, with 10 bases between. Written as DNA, the CDR3 is TGTGCCAGTAGTATAGTCCAGGGGTTTAGCAATCAGCCCCAGCATTTT. This gives the protein CASSIVQGFSNQPQHF.

DNA of the CDR3: TGTGCCTGGAGAATCGGACTAGATGAGCAGTACTTC. This codes for CAWRIGLDEQYF. The rearrangement uses TRBV30 and TRBJ2-7; 7 nucleotides line up with TRBD2. In germline, CDR1 is GTSNPN, CDR2 SVGIG (reference sequence). V was pared by 3 bases and J by 7 bases, with 6 bases of the junction left unmatched. This CDR3 region has 12 residues.

This chain joins TRBV28 and TRBJ2-5; 14 nucleotides line up with TRBD2. This CDR3 has 16 amino acids. V lost 5 bases and J lost 3; bases outside the gene matches: 5. Germline lookup yields CDR1 MDHEN and CDR2 SYDVKM. The CDR3 region is CASSPGLAGVKETQYF. In DNA form, the CDR3 reads TGTGCCAGCAGTCCGGGACTAGCGGGGGTTAAAGAGACCCAGTACTTC. The whole variable domain, remainder taken from reference TRBV28 and TRBJ2-5, is DVKVTQSSRYLVKRTGEKVFLECVQDMDHENMFWYRQDPGLGLRLIYFSYDVKMKEKGDIPEGYSVSREKKERFSLILESASTNQTSMYLCASSPGLAGVKETQYFGPGTRLLVL.

The chain links TRBV10-3 to TRBJ2-1; 9 positions match TRBD1. This CDR3 spans 16 amino acids. The germline gives CDR1 ENHRY, CDR2 SYGVKD. V shed 3 bases and J 0 bases; nucleotides not matched to a gene: 3. The DNA for the CDR3 is TGTGCCATCAGTGACGACAGGGGGAGCTCCTACAATGAGCAGTTCTTC. Its protein is CAISDDRGSSYNEQFF.

The V call is TRBV14, the J call TRBJ2-2, with TRBD2 as a possible D gene (5 bases). Between the trimmed V and J ends, which lost 6 bases and 8 bases, there was a span of 16 bases. Germline CDR1 and CDR2: SGHDN and FVKESK. This CDR3 spans 14 amino acids. The CDR3 DNA is TGTGCCAGCAGTCCCCTTTGGGGAGTGGGGGAGCTGTTTTTT. Translation: CASSPLWGVGELFF.

V is TRBV5-1 and J is TRBJ2-3; 7 nucleotides match TRBD2. The CDR3 has 15 amino acids. After removal of 0 bases from V and 1 base from J, the junction contained 2 bases not matched to a gene. Germline CDR1 is SGHRS and CDR2 is YFSETQ. CDR3 DNA sequence: TGCGCCAGCAGCTTGGGGGCGGGAGGCACAGATACGCAGTATTTT. It codes for CASSLGAGGTDTQYF.

This chain joins TRBV7-9 and TRBJ2-7; the D gene is possibly TRBD2 (6 bases). Germline CDR1 reads SEHNR; CDR2 reads FQNEAQ (reference sequence). The CDR3 loop spans 14 amino acids. Trimming pared 3 bases from V and 7 bases from J, leaving 16 bases between. This chain's CDR3 is CASSFGGVRSEQYF. The CDR3 DNA reads as TGTGCCAGCAGCTTCGGCGGGGTCAGGTCGGAGCAGTACTTC.

The chain combines TRBV9 with TRBJ2-7; TRBD1 might be the D (6 bases). The V end lost 0 bases, the J end lost 4 bases, and 14 bases lay between the germline ends. Germline V gives CDR1 SGDLS, CDR2 YYNGEE. The CDR3 is 15 residues long. The CDR3 reads CASSVAVGAHYEQYF. Written as DNA, the CDR3 is TGTGCCAGCAGCGTAGCTGTGGGGGCGCATTACGAGCAGTACTTC.

This clone has just a few counts. This chain uses TRBV2 with TRBJ1-5; perhaps TRBD1 as D (6 bases). V was trimmed by 3 bases and J by 4 bases, leaving 7 bases between them. This CDR3 has 13 residues. The germline CDR1 and CDR2 sequences are SNHLY and FYNNEI. Here the CDR3 DNA reads TGTGCCAGCAGTGACGACAGGAATCAGCCCCAGCATTTT. It encodes CASSDDRNQPQHF.

The chain links TRBV7-9 to TRBJ1-1; D unresolved. From germline, CDR1 is SEHNR and CDR2 FQNEAQ (reference sequence). The CDR3 runs to 14 residues. Deletions cut 3 bases from V and 10 bases from J, with 18 bases between. DNA for the CDR3: TGTGCCAGCAGCTTTCTTGACGGTACTCGGGGAGCTTTCTTT. The encoded protein is CASSFLDGTRGAFF.

This clone occurred once. V usage is TRBV30 and J usage is TRBJ1-2; D gene uncertain. This CDR3 is 15 amino acids long. Trimming stripped 2 bases from V and 3 bases from J, with 16 bases between. Germline loops: CDR1 GTSNPN, CDR2 SVGIG (reference sequence). DNA of the CDR3: TGTGCCTGGAGTCGGGTGGCCACCCCGGACTATGGCTACACCTTC. Encoded protein: CAWSRVATPDYGYTF. Full variable domain (remainder filled in from reference TRBV30 and TRBJ1-2): SQTIHQWPATLVQPVGSPLSLECTVEGTSNPNLYWYRQAAGRGLQLLFYSVGIGQISSEVPQNLSASRPQDRQFILSSKKLLLSDSGFYLCAWSRVATPDYGYTFGSGTRLTVV.

This clone was counted a single time. The chain links TRBV15 to TRBJ2-7, with 7 bases fitting TRBD2. Germline V gene data show CDR1 as LNHNV and CDR2 as YYDKDF (reference sequence). The trim removed 3 bases at V and 6 bases at J, leaving 8 bases unmatched. This CDR3 is built from 14 residues. The CDR3 here is CATSSGGRTVEQYF. CDR3 nucleotide sequence: TGTGCCACCAGCAGTGGCGGGAGAACGGTCGAGCAGTACTTC.

The chain joins TRBV30 to TRBJ2-3, with D unresolved. The V end lost 5 bases, the J end lost 1 base, and 10 bases lay between the germline ends. Germline V gene data show CDR1 as GTSNPN and CDR2 as SVGIG (reference sequence). This CDR3 spans 13 amino acids. The CDR3 sequence is CAWAGKGTDTQYF. In DNA, the CDR3 is TGTGCCTGGGCAGGAAAGGGCACAGATACGCAGTATTTT.

CDR3 loop: CASSQDQRVAGGLEQYF. CDR3 DNA sequence: TGTGCCAGCAGCCAAGATCAGAGGGTAGCGGGGGGTCTCGAGCAGTACTTC. J is TRBJ2-7 and V is TRBV3-1 (or the pseudogene TRBV3-2); 10 positions agree with TRBD2. The CDR3 extends over 17 amino acids. Germline V gene data show CDR1 as LGHDT and CDR2 as YNNKEL (reference sequence). Losses at the gene ends were 0 bases for V and 6 bases for J; bases not matched to a gene: 11.

J is TRBJ1-1 and V is TRBV12-5, with D possibly TRBD1 on 6 matching bases. Germline assignment: CDR1 LGHNT and CDR2 FRNRAP. The CDR3 is 14 residues long. V lost 6 bases, J lost 1 base, and 12 bases lay in between. The CDR3 protein is CASGPGVPNTEAFF. Written as DNA, the CDR3 is TGTGCTAGTGGCCCAGGGGTCCCGAACACTGAAGCTTTCTTT.

In its sample, this clone was seen once. The chain uses TRBV6-5 and TRBJ1-6, with D perhaps matching TRBD1 (6 bases). V was clipped by 8 bases and J by 10 bases, with 15 bases between them. CDR3 length equals 13 residues. Germline assignment: CDR1 MNHEY and CDR2 SVGAGI. The CDR3 DNA reads TGTGCCAGCTCTGGGAACAGGGCCTCACCCCTCCACTTT. It codes for CASSGNRASPLHF.

This rearrangement joins TRBV19 to TRBJ2-1; no clear D gene. Germline CDR1 LNHDA, CDR2 SQIVND (reference sequence). The CDR3 loop spans 15 amino acids. V was clipped by 5 bases and J by 2 bases, with 13 bases between them. The DNA for the CDR3 is TGTGCCAGTAGTTTGGGCTCTTCGCCCTACAATGAGCAGTTCTTC. The encoded protein is CASSLGSSPYNEQFF.

This clone appeared a few times. The rearrangement uses TRBV11-2 and TRBJ1-2; D call uncertain. With 5 bases removed from V and 6 bases from J, the gap between germline ends came to 13 bases. The CDR3 extends over 13 amino acids. The germline V gene has CDR1 SGHAT and CDR2 FQNNGV. The CDR3 region has the DNA TGTGCCAGCAGCATAGGGCAGTTGGATGGCTACACCTTC. Residues: CASSIGQLDGYTF.

The rearrangement joins TRBV9 to TRBJ2-7; 9 positions agree with TRBD1. The length of the CDR3 is 16 residues. Germline lookup yields CDR1 SGDLS and CDR2 YYNGEE. V shed 2 bases and J 5 bases; nucleotides not matched to a gene: 11. Written as DNA, the CDR3 is TGTGCCAGCAGCGTCGGGACAGGGACCCCGGAGGACGAGCAGTACTTC. This gives the protein CASSVGTGTPEDEQYF.

The chain recombines TRBV6-2 or TRBV6-3 with TRBJ2-7, with TRBD1 matching 9 bases. V dropped 5 bases and J dropped 0; count of bases not matched to a gene: 5. Germline lookup yields CDR1 MNHEY and CDR2 SVGEGT. The CDR3 is 15 residues long. The CDR3 bases are TGTGCCAGCAGTCCACAGGGGGCGATCTCCTACGAGCAGTACTTC. Its translation is CASSPQGAISYEQYF.

The genes are TRBV10-3 and TRBJ2-3; TRBD2 agrees at 7 bases. In germline, CDR1 is ENHRY, CDR2 SYGVKD. The length of the CDR3 is 13 residues. J gave up 6 bases and V 7 bases, and 7 bases lay outside the gene matches. The CDR3 region is CAIKERGADTQYF. The CDR3 bases are TGTGCCATCAAGGAGCGGGGTGCGGATACGCAGTATTTT.

The chain recombines TRBV3-1 (or the pseudogene TRBV3-2) with TRBJ1-1; 9 bases are a match to TRBD1. CDR1 LGHDT and CDR2 YNNKEL come from the germline V gene (reference sequence). V dropped 4 bases and J dropped 1; count of bases not matched to a gene: 7. The CDR3 spans 16 residues. The CDR3 DNA is TGTGCCAGCAGCCCCGGACAGGGGAGGAGGAACACTGAAGCTTTCTTT. It codes for CASSPGQGRRNTEAFF.

CDR3 nucleotide sequence: TGTGCCAGCAGCCCCACTGTTGAGGGCTATCAGCCCCAGCATTTT. It yields the protein CASSPTVEGYQPQHF. The V call is TRBV7-2, the J call TRBJ1-5, with D unresolved. The CDR3 length is 15 residues. Germline CDR1 is SGHTA and CDR2 is FQGNSA. V dropped 5 bases and J dropped 5 bases, with 16 bases sitting between them.

The rearrangement links TRBV9 to TRBJ2-2; TRBD1 aligns across 8 bases. The germline CDR1 and CDR2 sequences are SGDLS and YYNGEE. The CDR3 length is 15 residues. V was pared by 4 bases and J by 4 bases, with 6 bases of the junction left unmatched. CDR3 DNA: TGTGCCAGCAGCACCGGACAGGGCTTCACCGGGGAGCTGTTTTTT. Its translation is CASSTGQGFTGELFF.